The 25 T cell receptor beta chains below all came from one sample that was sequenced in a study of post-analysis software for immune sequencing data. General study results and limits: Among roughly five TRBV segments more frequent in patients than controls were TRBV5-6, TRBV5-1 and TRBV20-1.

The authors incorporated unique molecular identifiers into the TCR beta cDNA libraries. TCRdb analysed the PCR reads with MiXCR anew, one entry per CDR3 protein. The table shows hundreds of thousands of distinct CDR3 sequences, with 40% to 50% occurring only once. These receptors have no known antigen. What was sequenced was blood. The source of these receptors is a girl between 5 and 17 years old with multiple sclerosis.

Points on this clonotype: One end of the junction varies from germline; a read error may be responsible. The CDR3 region is CARSQTGNYGYTF. The DNA of the CDR3 is TGCGCCCGCAGCCAAACAGGGAACTATGGCTACACCTTC. V usage is TRBV5-1 and J usage is TRBJ1-2; weak D call: TRBD1 (6 bases). There are 13 residues in the CDR3. Per germline, CDR1 SGHRS and CDR2 YFSETQ.

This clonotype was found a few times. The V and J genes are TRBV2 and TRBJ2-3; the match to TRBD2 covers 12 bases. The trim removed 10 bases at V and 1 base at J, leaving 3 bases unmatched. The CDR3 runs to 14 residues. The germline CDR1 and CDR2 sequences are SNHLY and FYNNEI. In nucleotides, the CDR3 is TGTGCCACCCGGACTAGCGGGGGCACAGATACGCAGTATTTT. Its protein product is CATRTSGGTDTQYF.

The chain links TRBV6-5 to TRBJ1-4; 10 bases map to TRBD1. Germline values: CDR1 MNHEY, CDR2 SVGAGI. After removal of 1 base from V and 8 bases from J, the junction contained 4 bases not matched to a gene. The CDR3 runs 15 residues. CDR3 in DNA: TGTGCCAGCAGTTACTTGGGACAGGGGTCGGAAAAACTGTTTTTT. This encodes CASSYLGQGSEKLFF.

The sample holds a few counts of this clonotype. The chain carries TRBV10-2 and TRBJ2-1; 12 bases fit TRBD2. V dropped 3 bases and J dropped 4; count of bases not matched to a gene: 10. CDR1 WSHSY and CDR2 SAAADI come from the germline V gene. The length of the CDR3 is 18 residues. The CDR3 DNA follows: TGCGCCAGCAGTGATCCGACCCGGGGGACTAGCGGGTACAATGAGCAGTTCTTC. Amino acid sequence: CASSDPTRGTSGYNEQFF.

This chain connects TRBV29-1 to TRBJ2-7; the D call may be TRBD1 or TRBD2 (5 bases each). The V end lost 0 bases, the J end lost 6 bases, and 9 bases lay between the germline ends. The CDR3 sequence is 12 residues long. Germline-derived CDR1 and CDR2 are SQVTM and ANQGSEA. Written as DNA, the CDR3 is TGCAGCGTTGAAGATGGGGACGGCGAGCAGTACTTC. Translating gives CSVEDGDGEQYF.

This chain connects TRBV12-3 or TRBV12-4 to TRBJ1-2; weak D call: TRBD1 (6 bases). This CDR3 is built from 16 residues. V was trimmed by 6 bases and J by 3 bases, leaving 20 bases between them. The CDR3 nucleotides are TGTGCCAGCAGCAAAGAGGCGGGGGGCAGGCACTATGGCTACACCTTC. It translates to CASSKEAGGRHYGYTF.

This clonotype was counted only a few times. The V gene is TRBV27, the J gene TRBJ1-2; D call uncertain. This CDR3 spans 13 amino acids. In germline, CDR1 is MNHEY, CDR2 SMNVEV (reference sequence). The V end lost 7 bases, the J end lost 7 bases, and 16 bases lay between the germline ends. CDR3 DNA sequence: TGTGCCAGCAAACTTCACGGGGAGGGTGGCTACACCTTC. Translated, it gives CASKLHGEGGYTF.

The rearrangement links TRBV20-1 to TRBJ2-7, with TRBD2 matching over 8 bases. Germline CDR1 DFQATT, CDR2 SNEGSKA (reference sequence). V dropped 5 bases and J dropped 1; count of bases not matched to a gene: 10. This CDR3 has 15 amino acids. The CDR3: CSALKPGGISYEQYF. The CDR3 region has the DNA TGCAGTGCTCTGAAACCGGGGGGGATTTCCTACGAGCAGTACTTC.

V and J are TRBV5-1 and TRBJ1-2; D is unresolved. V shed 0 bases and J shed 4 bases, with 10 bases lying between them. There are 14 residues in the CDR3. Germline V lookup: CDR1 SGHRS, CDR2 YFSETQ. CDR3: CASSLDYMRYGYTF. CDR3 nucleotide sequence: TGCGCCAGCAGCTTGGATTATATGCGCTATGGCTACACCTTC.

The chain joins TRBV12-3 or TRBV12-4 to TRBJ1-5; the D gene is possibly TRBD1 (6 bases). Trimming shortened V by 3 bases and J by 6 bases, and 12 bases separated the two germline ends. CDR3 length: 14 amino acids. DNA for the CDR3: TGTGCCAGCAGTTTTAGGGGGGCCGGTCAGCCCCAGCATTTT. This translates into CASSFRGAGQPQHF.

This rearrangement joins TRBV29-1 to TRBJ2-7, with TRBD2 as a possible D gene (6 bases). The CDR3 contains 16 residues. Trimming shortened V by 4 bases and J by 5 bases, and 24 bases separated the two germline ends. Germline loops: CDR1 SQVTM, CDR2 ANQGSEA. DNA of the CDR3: TGCAGCGTTGGTAAGAGGGCCTGGGACGGGGGACACGAGCAGTACTTC. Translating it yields CSVGKRAWDGGHEQYF.

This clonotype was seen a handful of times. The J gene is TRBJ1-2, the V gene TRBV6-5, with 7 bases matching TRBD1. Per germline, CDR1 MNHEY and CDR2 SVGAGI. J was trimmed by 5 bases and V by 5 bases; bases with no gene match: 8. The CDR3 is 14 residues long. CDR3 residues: CASSDPTGIYGYTF. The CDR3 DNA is TGTGCCAGCAGTGACCCGACAGGGATTTATGGCTACACCTTC.

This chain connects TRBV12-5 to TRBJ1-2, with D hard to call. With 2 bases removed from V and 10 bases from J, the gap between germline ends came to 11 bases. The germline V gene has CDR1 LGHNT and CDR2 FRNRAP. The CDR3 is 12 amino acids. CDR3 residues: CASGLSGISYTF. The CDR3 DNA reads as TGTGCTAGTGGTTTGAGCGGTATCTCCTACACCTTC.

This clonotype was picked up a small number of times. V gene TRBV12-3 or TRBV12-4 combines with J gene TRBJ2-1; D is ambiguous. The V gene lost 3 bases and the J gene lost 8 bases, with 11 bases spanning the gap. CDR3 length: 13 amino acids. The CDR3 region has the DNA TGTGCCAGCAGTTTCCTTTCCAACTATGAGCAGTTCTTC. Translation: CASSFLSNYEQFF.

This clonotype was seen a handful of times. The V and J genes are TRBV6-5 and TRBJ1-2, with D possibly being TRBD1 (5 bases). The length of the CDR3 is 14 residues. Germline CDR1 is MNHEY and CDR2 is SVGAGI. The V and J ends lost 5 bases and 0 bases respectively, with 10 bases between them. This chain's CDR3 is CASSETGANYGYTF. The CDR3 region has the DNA TGTGCCAGCAGTGAAACAGGAGCTAACTATGGCTACACCTTC.

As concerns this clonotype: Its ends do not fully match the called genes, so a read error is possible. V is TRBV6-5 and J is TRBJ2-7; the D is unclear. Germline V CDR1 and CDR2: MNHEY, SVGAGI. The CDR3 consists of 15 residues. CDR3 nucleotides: TGTGCCGGCAGTTTTGGTGTTCTCCCTACCTACGAGCAGTACTTC. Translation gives CAGSFGVLPTYEQYF.

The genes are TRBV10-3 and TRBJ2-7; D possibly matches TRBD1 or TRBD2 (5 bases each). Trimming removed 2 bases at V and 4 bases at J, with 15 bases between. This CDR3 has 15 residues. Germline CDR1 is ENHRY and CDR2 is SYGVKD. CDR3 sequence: CAISELQGSGYEQYF. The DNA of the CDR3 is TGTGCCATCAGTGAGCTCCAGGGTTCGGGGTACGAGCAGTACTTC.

The CDR3 reads CASSISGLSSYNEQFF. The CDR3 nucleotides read TGTGCCAGCAGCATTAGCGGGCTTAGCTCCTACAATGAGCAGTTCTTC. The chain recombines TRBV3-1 with TRBJ2-1; 7 bases agree with TRBD2. Germline CDR1 and CDR2: LGHDT and YNNKEL (reference sequence). Trimming removed 5 bases from V and 0 bases from J; junction bases left unmatched: 7. The CDR3 covers 16 residues.

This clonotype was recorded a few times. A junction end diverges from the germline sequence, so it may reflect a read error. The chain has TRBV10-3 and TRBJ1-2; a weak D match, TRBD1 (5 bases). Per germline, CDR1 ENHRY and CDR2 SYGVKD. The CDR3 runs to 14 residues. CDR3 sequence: CAVSEGQGGYGYTF. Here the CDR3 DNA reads TGTGCCGTCAGTGAGGGGCAGGGAGGATATGGCTACACCTTC.

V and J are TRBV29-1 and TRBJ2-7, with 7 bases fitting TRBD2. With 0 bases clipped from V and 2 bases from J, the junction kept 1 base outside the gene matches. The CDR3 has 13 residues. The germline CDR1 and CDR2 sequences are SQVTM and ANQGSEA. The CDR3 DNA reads TGCAGCGTTGAAGAGGGAGGGGCCTACGAGCAGTACTTC. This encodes CSVEEGGAYEQYF.

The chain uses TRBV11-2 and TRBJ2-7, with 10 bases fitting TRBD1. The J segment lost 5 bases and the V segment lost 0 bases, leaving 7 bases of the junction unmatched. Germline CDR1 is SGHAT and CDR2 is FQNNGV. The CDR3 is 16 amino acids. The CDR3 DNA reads TGTGCCAGCAGCTTAGATCGGGGACAGGGGCACGACGAGCAGTACTTC. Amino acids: CASSLDRGQGHDEQYF.

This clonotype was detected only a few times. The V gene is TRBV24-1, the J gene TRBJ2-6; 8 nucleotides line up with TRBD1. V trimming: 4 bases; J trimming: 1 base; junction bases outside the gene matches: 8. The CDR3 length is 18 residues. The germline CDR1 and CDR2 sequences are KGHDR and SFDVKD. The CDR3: CATSDGTGFHSGANVLTF. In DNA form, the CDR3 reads TGTGCCACCAGTGACGGGACAGGATTCCATTCTGGGGCCAACGTCCTGACTTTC.

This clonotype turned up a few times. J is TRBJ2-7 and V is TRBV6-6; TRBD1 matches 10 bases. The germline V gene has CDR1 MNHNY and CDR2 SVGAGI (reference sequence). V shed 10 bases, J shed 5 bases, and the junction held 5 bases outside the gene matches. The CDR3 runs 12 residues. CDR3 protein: CATRDRGHEQYF. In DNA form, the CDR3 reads TGTGCCACCCGGGACAGGGGTCACGAGCAGTACTTC.

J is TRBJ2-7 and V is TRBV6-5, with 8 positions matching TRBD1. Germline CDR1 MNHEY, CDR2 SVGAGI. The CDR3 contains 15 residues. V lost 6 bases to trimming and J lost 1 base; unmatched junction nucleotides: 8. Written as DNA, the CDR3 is TGTGCCAGCAGCCCGTCTACAGGGGGTTCCTACGAGCAGTACTTC. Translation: CASSPSTGGSYEQYF.

Written as DNA, the CDR3 is TGTGCCATCAAAGAGAGGGGGACGGAGATGAACACTGAAGCTTTCTTT. Protein product: CAIKERGTEMNTEAFF. The rearrangement uses TRBV10-3 and TRBJ1-1; tentative D call: TRBD1 (6 bases). Trimming left V 7 bases short and J 0 bases short, with 18 bases between. The germline CDR1 and CDR2 sequences are ENHRY and SYGVKD. CDR3 length: 16 residues.